The rows below give T cell receptor beta chains drawn from one sample of a study of cytomegalovirus exposure and HLA in healthy donors. TCRdb's copy holds only in-frame clones and misses some; the assay was immunoSEQ multiplex PCR. The table includes fewer than 350,000 clones, about 90% detected once. Sequencing used PBMCs. These receptors came from a woman aged 18-29 years in good health and CMV-seronegative. CDR3s include the opening cysteine and the closing phenylalanine or tryptophan. A D gene is named only where the DNA matches it firmly. Some rows have no size entry. The others give once, few or many, or a class for an expanded clone.

once	TRBV4-1	13	TRBJ2-2	-	CASSQTSPGELFF	TGCGCCAGCAGCCAGACAAGCCCCGGGGAGCTGTTTTTT
-	TRBV19	12	TRBJ1-1	TRBD1	CASRDREPEAFF	TGTGCCAGTAGGGACAGGGAGCCTGAAGCTTTCTTT
-	TRBV10-1	20	TRBJ2-2	TRBD2	CASSGGWTSGPSGDTGELFF	TGCGCCAGCAGTGGGGGGTGGACTAGCGGGCCGTCTGGGGACACCGGGGAGCTGTTTTTT
-	TRBV4-1	17	TRBJ2-5	TRBD2	CASSQDGGGGSQETQYF	TGCGCCAGCAGCCAAGATGGGGGGGGAGGGTCACAAGAGACCCAGTACTTC
-	TRBV9	14	TRBJ1-2	TRBD1	CASSVEGGAFGYTF	TGTGCCAGCAGCGTAGAAGGGGGCGCGTTTGGCTACACCTTC
-	TRBV6-5	13	TRBJ1-1	-	CASSWGVRTEAFF	TGTGCCAGCAGTTGGGGGGTTAGGACTGAAGCTTTCTTT
-	TRBV6-6	13	TRBJ2-5	-	CASSRGEGETQYF	TGTGCCAGCTCGCGGGGAGAGGGAGAGACCCAGTACTTC
-	TRBV10-3	15	TRBJ2-3	-	CAISALRGGRDTQYF	TGTGCCATCAGTGCACTTAGGGGGGGCCGGGATACGCAGTATTTT
few	TRBV10-2	15	TRBJ2-7	TRBD2	CASSDPSGGSYEQYF	TGCGCCAGCAGTGATCCGAGCGGGGGGTCCTACGAGCAGTACTTC
-	TRBV6-5	14	TRBJ2-2	-	CASTRAGNTGELFF	TGTGCCAGCACTAGGGCGGGGAACACCGGGGAGCTGTTTTTT
once	TRBV28	15	TRBJ2-7	TRBD2	CASSPPGGRVYEQYF	TGTGCCAGCAGTCCCCCAGGAGGGAGGGTCTACGAGCAGTACTTC
-	TRBV11-2	15	TRBJ2-1	TRBD1	CASSLPGGFYNEQFF	TGTGCCAGCAGCCTCCCAGGGGGCTTCTACAATGAGCAGTTCTTC
-	TRBV10-3	12	TRBJ2-1	-	CAISGLAGEQFF	TGTGCCATCAGTGGGCTAGCTGGTGAGCAGTTCTTC
-	TRBV5-1	13	TRBJ2-1	-	CASNSGSYNEQFF	TGCGCCAGCAATAGCGGCTCCTACAATGAGCAGTTCTTC
-	TRBV5-3	15	TRBJ2-3	TRBD2	CARSTEAGATDTQYF	TGTGCCAGAAGCACGGAAGCGGGGGCCACAGATACGCAGTATTTT
-	TRBV6-5	15	TRBJ2-1	TRBD2	CASSGLAGGRNEQFF	TGTGCCAGCAGTGGACTAGCGGGGGGGCGGAATGAGCAGTTCTTC
-	TRBV6-1	16	TRBJ1-3	-	CASSARQLSSGNTIYF	TGTGCCAGCAGTGCTCGACAGCTAAGCTCTGGAAACACCATATATTTT
few	TRBV25-1	16	TRBJ2-1	TRBD2	CASSETGTSVVNEQFF	TGTGCCAGCAGTGAAACCGGGACTAGCGTCGTCAATGAGCAGTTCTTC
-	TRBV4-2	16	TRBJ1-3	-	CASSQASRLSGNTIYF	TGTGCCAGCAGCCAAGCATCGCGCCTCTCTGGAAACACCATATATTTT
once	TRBV5-8	11	TRBJ1-1	-	CASTPIIEAFF	TGTGCCAGCACCCCTATCATTGAAGCTTTCTTT
-	TRBV27	19	TRBJ1-4	TRBD1	CASSAKTDRLLATNEKLFF	TGTGCCAGCAGTGCGAAAACGGACAGGCTTCTTGCAACTAATGAAAAACTGTTTTTT
-	TRBV13	19	TRBJ2-1	TRBD2	CASSTAGTSPRSSYNEQFF	TGTGCCAGCAGCACCGCCGGGACTAGCCCCCGGAGCTCCTACAATGAGCAGTTCTTC
once	TRBV2	14	TRBJ2-7	TRBD2	CASRYRGSGSLLDF	TGTGCCAGCAGATACAGAGGTAGCGGGAGCCTTTTGGACTTC
-	TRBV6-5	14	TRBJ1-2	-	CASSYEATGYGYTF	TGTGCCAGCAGTTACGAGGCTACGGGCTATGGCTACACCTTC
-	TRBV5-1	16	TRBJ1-3	-	CASSLASGGTPNTIYF	TGCGCCAGCAGCTTGGCCTCAGGAGGGACCCCGAACACCATATATTTT
few	TRBV10-3	14	TRBJ1-1	-	CAIYFQSSNTEAFF	TGTGCCATCTATTTCCAGTCCTCGAACACTGAAGCTTTCTTT
-	TRBV2	14	TRBJ2-7	TRBD2	CASILAGAPYEQYF	TGTGCCAGCATTCTAGCGGGGGCTCCCTACGAGCAGTACTTC
-	TRBV9	17	TRBJ2-7	-	CASSDPAGHGPTYEQYF	TGTGCCAGCAGCGATCCAGCGGGACATGGTCCTACCTACGAGCAGTACTTC
-	TRBV5-1	15	TRBJ2-3	TRBD2	CASNPERGPTDTQYF	TGCGCCAGCAATCCCGAGCGGGGGCCCACAGATACGCAGTATTTT
-	TRBV5-1	14	TRBJ1-1	-	CASSPEGGWTEAFF	TGCGCCAGCAGCCCAGAAGGGGGTTGGACTGAAGCTTTCTTT
-	TRBV6-4	13	TRBJ2-3	-	CASSGGSTDTQYF	TGTGCCAGCAGTGGAGGGAGCACAGATACGCAGTATTTT
-	TRBV18	14	TRBJ2-7	TRBD2	CASSLRTSEYEQYF	TGTGCCAGCTCACTCCGGACTAGCGAGTACGAGCAGTACTTC
-	TRBV27	15	TRBJ1-2	TRBD1	CASSSSGGANYGYTF	TGTGCCAGCAGTTCTTCAGGGGGAGCTAACTATGGCTACACCTTC
-	TRBV13	13	TRBJ1-1	-	CASSSTPDTEAFF	TGTGCCAGCAGCTCAACACCTGACACTGAAGCTTTCTTT
-	TRBV1	14	TRBJ2-7	-	CTSSGAGGPYEQYF	TGCACCAGCAGCGGAGCGGGGGGGCCCTACGAGCAGTACTTC
-	TRBV10-3	14	TRBJ2-3	-	CAISGRQATDTQYF	TGTGCCATCAGTGGAAGGCAGGCCACAGATACGCAGTATTTT
-	TRBV9	14	TRBJ2-3	-	CASSVTSYTDTQYF	TGTGCCAGCAGCGTTACCTCCTACACAGATACGCAGTATTTT
-	TRBV5-1	14	TRBJ1-2	-	CASSFSQGEGGYTF	TGCGCCAGCAGCTTCTCACAAGGGGAGGGTGGCTACACCTTC